The present T cell receptor beta chain was sequenced within a study of blood T cell repertoires in COVID-19. Looking at the study overall: The study drew acute and convalescent COVID-19 samples from the United States, Italy and Spain. PBMCs, B-cell-depleted T cells, or T cells were the source of the cDNA or gDNA that made up the material.

As processed by the authors: Amplification of reference gene primers provided the estimated nucleated cell counts. Libraries were prepared by immunoSEQ multiplex PCR; TCRdb keeps only in-frame clonotypes and omits some of them. The V and J calls and the clone size are those of that table, but D and trimming were determined from the DNA. The sample includes about 160,000 clones, about 90% of them seen just once. This CDR3 is 12 amino acids long. J gave up 10 bases and V 10 bases, and 7 bases lay outside the gene matches. The TCR comes from an older woman with active or convalescent COVID-19. What was sequenced was peripheral blood. V and J are TRBV12-3 or TRBV12-4 and TRBJ1-4, with 9 bases fitting TRBD1. The CDR3 DNA reads TGTGCCACCAGGGACAGGGTCGGAAAACTGTTTTTT. Translated: CATRDRVGKLFF.